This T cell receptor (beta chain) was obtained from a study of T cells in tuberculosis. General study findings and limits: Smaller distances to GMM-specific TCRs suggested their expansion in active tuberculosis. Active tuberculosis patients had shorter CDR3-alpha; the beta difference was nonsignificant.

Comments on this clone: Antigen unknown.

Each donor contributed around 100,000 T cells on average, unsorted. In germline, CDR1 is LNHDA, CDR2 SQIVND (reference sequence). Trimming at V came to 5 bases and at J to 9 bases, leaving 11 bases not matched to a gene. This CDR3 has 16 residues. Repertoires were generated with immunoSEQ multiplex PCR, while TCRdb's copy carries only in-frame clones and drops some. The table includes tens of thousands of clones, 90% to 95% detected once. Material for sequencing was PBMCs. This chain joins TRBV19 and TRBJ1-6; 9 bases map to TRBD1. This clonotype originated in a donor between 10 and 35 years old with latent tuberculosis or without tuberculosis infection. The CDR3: CASSPPGQGFGSPLHF. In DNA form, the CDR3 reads TGTGCCAGTAGTCCACCGGGACAGGGATTCGGTTCACCCCTCCACTTT.